This TCR beta chain derives from a study of cytomegalovirus exposure and HLA in healthy donors. Across the whole study: When 350 to 400 donors were genotyped, more than 70% of them were found to fall in the Caucasian-associated ancestry cluster. Study results and limitations: The authors excluded some V segments, including TRBV6-2 and TRBV6-3, as indistinguishable.

Comment on this clone: Its matching antigen is unknown.

This CDR3 has 14 residues. Trimming stripped 2 bases from V and 9 bases from J, with 16 bases between. In germline, CDR1 is SEHNR, CDR2 FQNEAQ (reference sequence). The PCR used 60 Vbeta and 13 Jbeta primers. The method was immunoSEQ multiplex PCR; TCRdb's version includes in-frame clones alone and lacks a portion of them. Its listing shows 160,000 or so clones. The sequenced sample was PBMCs. This clonotype was obtained from a man younger than 40 in good health and CMV-seronegative. The J gene is TRBJ1-1, the V gene TRBV7-9; D ambiguous. Written as DNA, the CDR3 is TGTGCCAGCAGCTTAAACACAGCTCAACCCCAAGCTTTCTTT. The encoded protein is CASSLNTAQPQAFF.